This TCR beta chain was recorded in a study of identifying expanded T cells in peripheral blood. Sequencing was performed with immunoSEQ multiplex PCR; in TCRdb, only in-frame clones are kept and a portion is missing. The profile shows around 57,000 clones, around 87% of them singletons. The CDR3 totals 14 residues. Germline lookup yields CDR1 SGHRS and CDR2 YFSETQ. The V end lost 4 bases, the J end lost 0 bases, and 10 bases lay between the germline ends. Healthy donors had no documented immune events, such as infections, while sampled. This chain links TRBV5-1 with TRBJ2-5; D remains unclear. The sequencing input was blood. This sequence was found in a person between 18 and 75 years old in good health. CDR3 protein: CASSPQMHQETQYF. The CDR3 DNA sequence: TGCGCCAGCAGCCCCCAAATGCACCAAGAGACCCAGTACTTC.